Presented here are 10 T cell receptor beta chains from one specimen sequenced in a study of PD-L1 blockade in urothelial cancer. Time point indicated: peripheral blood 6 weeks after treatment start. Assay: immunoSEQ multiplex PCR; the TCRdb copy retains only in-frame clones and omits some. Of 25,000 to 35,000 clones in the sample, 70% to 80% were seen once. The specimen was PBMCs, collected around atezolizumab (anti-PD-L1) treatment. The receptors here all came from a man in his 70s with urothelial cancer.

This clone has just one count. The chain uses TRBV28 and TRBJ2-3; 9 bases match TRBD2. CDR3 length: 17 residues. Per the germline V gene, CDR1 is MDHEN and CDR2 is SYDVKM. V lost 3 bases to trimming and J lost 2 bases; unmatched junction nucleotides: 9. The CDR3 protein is CASSFPKGGRATDTQYF. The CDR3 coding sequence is TGTGCCAGCAGTTTTCCCAAAGGCGGGAGGGCCACAGATACGCAGTATTTT.

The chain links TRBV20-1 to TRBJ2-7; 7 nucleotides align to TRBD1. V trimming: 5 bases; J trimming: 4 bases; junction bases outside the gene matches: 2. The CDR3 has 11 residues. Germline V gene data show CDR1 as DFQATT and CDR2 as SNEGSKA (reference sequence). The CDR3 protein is CSALQGYEQYF. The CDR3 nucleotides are TGCAGTGCTCTACAGGGGTACGAGCAGTACTTC.

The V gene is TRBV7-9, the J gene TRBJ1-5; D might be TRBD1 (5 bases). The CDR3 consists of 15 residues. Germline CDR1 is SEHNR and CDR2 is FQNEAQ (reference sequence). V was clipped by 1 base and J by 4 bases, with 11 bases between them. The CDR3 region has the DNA TGTGCCAGCAGCTTAGATCACGCAGGGAATCAGCCCCAGCATTTT. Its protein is CASSLDHAGNQPQHF.

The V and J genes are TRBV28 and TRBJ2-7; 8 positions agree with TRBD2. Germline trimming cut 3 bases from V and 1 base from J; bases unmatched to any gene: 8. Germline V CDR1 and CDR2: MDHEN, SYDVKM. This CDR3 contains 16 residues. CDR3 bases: TGTGCCAGCAGTTTGTCTGGGACTAGAGCTTCCTACGAGCAGTACTTC. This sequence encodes CASSLSGTRASYEQYF.

CDR3: CASIPQVGQGNYGYTF. The DNA of the CDR3 is TGTGCCAGTATCCCCCAGGTCGGACAGGGGAACTATGGCTACACCTTC. J is TRBJ1-2 and V is TRBV19; 9 bases agree with TRBD1. Trimming cost V 7 bases and J 2 bases; bases outside gene matches: 11. Germline values: CDR1 LNHDA, CDR2 SQIVND (reference sequence). This CDR3 region has 16 residues.

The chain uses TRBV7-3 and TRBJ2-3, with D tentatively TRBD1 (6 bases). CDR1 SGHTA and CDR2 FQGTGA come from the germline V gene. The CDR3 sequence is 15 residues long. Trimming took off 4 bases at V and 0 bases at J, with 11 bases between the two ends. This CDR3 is CASSSQGQSTDTQYF. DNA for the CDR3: TGTGCCAGCAGCTCGCAGGGGCAGAGCACAGATACGCAGTATTTT.

For the CDR3, the DNA is TGTGCCAGCAGCTTAAGAGTCATGAACACTGAAGCTTTCTTT. Its protein is CASSLRVMNTEAFF. The chain is built from TRBV11-2 and TRBJ1-1; D remains ambiguous. Germline V lookup: CDR1 SGHAT, CDR2 FQNNGV. Trimming removed 2 bases from V and 0 bases from J, with 7 bases in between. The CDR3 extends over 14 amino acids.

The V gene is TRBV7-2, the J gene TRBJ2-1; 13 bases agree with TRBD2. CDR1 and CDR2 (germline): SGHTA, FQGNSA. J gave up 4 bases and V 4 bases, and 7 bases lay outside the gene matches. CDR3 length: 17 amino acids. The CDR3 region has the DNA TGTGCCAGCAGCTCCAGAAAGACTAGCGGGGGGTACAATGAGCAGTTCTTC. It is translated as CASSSRKTSGGYNEQFF.

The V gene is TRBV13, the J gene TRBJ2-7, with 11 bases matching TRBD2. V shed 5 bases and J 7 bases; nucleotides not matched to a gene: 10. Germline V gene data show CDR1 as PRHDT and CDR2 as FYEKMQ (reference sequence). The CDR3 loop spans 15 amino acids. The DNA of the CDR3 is TGTGCCAGCAGCGGCTTAGCGGGAGGGCCGGTAGAGCAGTACTTC. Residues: CASSGLAGGPVEQYF. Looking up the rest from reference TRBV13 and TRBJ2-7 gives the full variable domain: AAGVIQSPRHLIKEKRETATLKCYPIPRHDTVYWYQQGPGQDPQFLISFYEKMQSDKGSIPDRFSAQQFSDYHSELNMSSLELGDSALYFCASSGLAGGPVEQYFGPGTRLTVT.

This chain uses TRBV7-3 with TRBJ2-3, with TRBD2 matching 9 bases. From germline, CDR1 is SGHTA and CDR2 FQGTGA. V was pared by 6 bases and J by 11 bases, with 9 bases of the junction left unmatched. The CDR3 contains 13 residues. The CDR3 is CASSPTSGLKQYF. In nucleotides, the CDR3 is TGTGCCAGCAGTCCTACTAGCGGGCTAAAGCAGTATTTT.